This T cell receptor beta chain was observed in a study of blood T cell repertoires in COVID-19. Looking at the study overall: Nucleic acid was either cDNA or gDNA, and it came from T cells, B-cell-depleted T cells, or PBMCs.

Original analysis: Amplification with reference gene primers provided the estimates of nucleated cell counts. Assay: immunoSEQ multiplex PCR; the TCRdb copy retains only in-frame clones and omits some. V and J calls and clone size are as listed in that table; D and trimming were resolved from the DNA. The profile shows roughly 280,000 clones, approximately 83% of them singletons. The CDR3 contains 14 residues. In germline, CDR1 is SGHTA, CDR2 FQGTGA. Trimming cost V 5 bases and J 6 bases; bases outside gene matches: 10. The sample consisted of peripheral blood. The sequence came from a woman aged 70-85 years with acute or convalescent COVID-19. This chain joins TRBV7-3 and TRBJ2-7; 7 nucleotides align to TRBD1. The CDR3 nucleotides are TGTGCCAGCAGCCTGGGGACAGATAGATCCGAGCAGTACTTC. Protein product: CASSLGTDRSEQYF.